This T cell receptor (beta chain) was identified in a study of CD8 T cells in ankylosing spondylitis. The V and J ends lost 7 bases and 8 bases respectively, with 21 bases between them. Germline V gives CDR1 SQVTM, CDR2 ANQGSEA. This CDR3 region has 14 residues. Quantitative 5'-RACE with molecular barcodes generated TCR beta libraries. In TCRdb, the 5' RACE reads were re-called with MiXCR into one record per CDR3 protein. The table has under 200,000 distinct CDR3 sequences, 9.8% seen once. Study conclusions and caveats: From matched ankylosing spondylitis synovial fluid, disease-linked clones were reportedly recovered at significantly enriched levels. A motif of fewer than ten highly homologous TCR beta variants was seen as apparently characteristic of ankylosing spondylitis blood. Researchers report that disease-linked clones proved CD8+ and relatively rare in peripheral blood.

In regard to this clonotype: Antigen specificity is unknown.

The sequence was obtained from a female donor with ankylosing spondylitis or in good health (not recorded which). This chain uses TRBV29-1 with TRBJ2-1; D may be TRBD1 or TRBD2 (5 bases each). Specimen: blood, either unsorted or a sorted T cell fraction (not recorded which). Here the CDR3 DNA reads TGCAGCGCCGTTACCCGGGGCTCTCCGTATGAGCAGTTCTTC. Translating it yields CSAVTRGSPYEQFF.